This passage covers 14 T cell receptor beta chains from one sample sequenced in a study of response to subunit inactivated influenza vaccine. From the RT-PCR reads, TCRdb called clonotypes with MiXCR, one entry per CDR3 protein. The sample shows 500,000 to 600,000 distinct CDR3 sequences, about 15% of them seen only once. The input for sequencing was CD4+ T cells sorted from PBMCs, taken approximately 25 months after vaccination. Every receptor here comes from a man in his fifties or sixties who received an inactivated influenza vaccine.

In its sample, this clonotype was seen a few times. The rearrangement links TRBV29-1 to TRBJ2-4; TRBD2 agrees at 8 bases. The CDR3 has 13 amino acids. Germline V lookup: CDR1 SQVTM, CDR2 ANQGSEA. The V and J ends lost 6 bases and 10 bases, in that order; junction bases with no gene match: 11. DNA of the CDR3: TGCAGCGTACTGGGCGGGACTAGAAAGATTCAGTACTTC. As protein: CSVLGGTRKIQYF. Using reference TRBV29-1 and TRBJ2-4 for the parts outside the CDR3, the full variable domain is SAVISQKPSRDICQRGTSLTIQCQVDSQVTMMFWYRQQPGQSLTLIATANQGSEATYESGFVIDKFPISRPNLTFSTLTVSNMSPEDSSIYLCSVLGGTRKIQYFGAGTRLSVL.

This clonotype has ten or more counts. The V and J genes are TRBV12-3 or TRBV12-4 and TRBJ1-1, with a possible D match to TRBD1 (6 bases). Trimming left V 6 bases short and J 10 bases short, with 18 bases between. The CDR3 has 13 amino acids. DNA for the CDR3: TGTGCCAGCAGGCTTGGACAGAACCACAGAGCTTTCTTT. Residues: CASRLGQNHRAFF.

This clonotype was detected a few times. The rearrangement joins TRBV7-2 to TRBJ2-3; 11 positions match TRBD2. CDR1 is SGHTA, CDR2 FQGNSA, per germline. This CDR3 contains 16 residues. V was pared by 1 base and J by 4 bases, with 4 bases of the junction left unmatched. DNA for the CDR3: TGTGCCAGCAGCTTAGGAATACTAGCGGGAGCAGATACGCAGTATTTT. Its translation: CASSLGILAGADTQYF. Using reference TRBV7-2 and TRBJ2-3 for the parts outside the CDR3, the full variable domain is GAGVSQSPSNKVTEKGKDVELRCDPISGHTALYWYRQSLGQGLEFLIYFQGNSAPDKSGLPSDRFSAERTGGSVSTLTIQRTQQEDSAVYLCASSLGILAGADTQYFGPGTRLTVL.

This clonotype has a handful of counts. V is TRBV3-1 and J is TRBJ2-1, with TRBD2 identical over 7 bases. This CDR3 has 17 amino acids. J gave up 8 bases and V 5 bases, and 18 bases lay outside the gene matches. The germline V gene encodes CDR1 LGHDT and CDR2 YNNKEL (reference sequence). The CDR3 sequence: CASSKKTSSGGCDEQFF. CDR3 coding DNA: TGTGCCAGCAGCAAAAAAACCTCTAGCGGCGGCTGCGATGAGCAGTTCTTC.

In its sample, this clonotype was seen a few times. The J gene is TRBJ2-7, the V gene TRBV5-1; the match to TRBD2 covers 9 bases. Per the germline V gene, CDR1 is SGHRS and CDR2 is YFSETQ. The CDR3 extends over 14 amino acids. V lost 4 bases and J lost 6; bases outside the gene matches: 8. The CDR3 bases are TGCGCCAGCAGCCCCCGGAATAGCGGGAGCGAGCAGTACTTC. Encoded protein: CASSPRNSGSEQYF.

V and J are TRBV28 and TRBJ2-1; 10 bases fit TRBD1. The trim removed 7 bases at V and 6 bases at J, leaving 12 bases unmatched. Germline loops: CDR1 MDHEN, CDR2 SYDVKM. This CDR3 spans 16 amino acids. CDR3 loop: CASTSTGQGNVNEQFF. CDR3 sequence (DNA): TGTGCCAGCACAAGTACGGGACAGGGGAACGTCAATGAGCAGTTCTTC.

This clonotype has more than one count but fewer than ten. The gene calls are TRBV27 and TRBJ2-7, with 15 bases fitting TRBD2. Germline CDR1 is MNHEY and CDR2 is SMNVEV (reference sequence). The CDR3 extends over 15 amino acids. V shed 5 bases and J 6 bases; nucleotides not matched to a gene: 5. The CDR3 DNA reads TGTGCCAGCAGTAGAGGACTAGCGGGAGGGGGCGAGCAGTACTTC. Protein: CASSRGLAGGGEQYF.

This clonotype has a handful of counts. V gene TRBV6-1 combines with J gene TRBJ2-7; the D gene is possibly TRBD2 (5 bases). V lost 6 bases to trimming and J lost 3 bases, with 21 bases between them. The CDR3 has 16 residues. Germline CDR1 and CDR2: MNHNS and SASEGT. CDR3: CASSQARALEGYEQYF. The CDR3 nucleotides are TGTGCCAGCAGCCAAGCTAGAGCTCTAGAGGGCTACGAGCAGTACTTC.

This clonotype was observed a handful of times. This chain's CDR3 is CASSRQSHNEQFF. The CDR3 DNA reads as TGTGCCAGCAGCCGCCAGTCACACAATGAGCAGTTCTTC. The gene calls are TRBV6-1 and TRBJ2-1; D is ambiguous. This CDR3 has 13 residues. The germline V gene encodes CDR1 MNHNS and CDR2 SASEGT. With 6 bases removed from V and 5 bases from J, the gap between germline ends came to 11 bases.

V usage is TRBV3-1 and J usage is TRBJ2-7; TRBD1 matches 8 bases. This CDR3 has 16 amino acids. Germline CDR1 reads LGHDT; CDR2 reads YNNKEL (reference sequence). With 4 bases clipped from V and 3 bases from J, the junction kept 11 bases outside the gene matches. CDR3 nucleotide sequence: TGTGCCAGCAGCCTCGGGACAGGCCTGACCGGCTACGAGCAGTACTTC. This encodes CASSLGTGLTGYEQYF.

The CDR3 sequence is CASTTDRESEQFF. Written as DNA, the CDR3 is TGTGCCAGCACTACCGACAGGGAATCTGAGCAGTTCTTC. V usage is TRBV6-6 and J usage is TRBJ2-1, with 7 bases identical to TRBD1. This CDR3 has 13 residues. Germline assignment: CDR1 MNHNY and CDR2 SVGAGI (reference sequence). Unmatched junction bases numbered 9, after V lost 7 bases and J lost 9 bases.

This clonotype was recorded a few times. The V and J genes are TRBV10-3 and TRBJ2-2; either TRBD1 or TRBD2 may fit D (5 bases each). V shed 8 bases and J shed 3 bases, with 7 bases lying between them. The CDR3 length is 12 residues. CDR1 and CDR2 from the germline V gene are ENHRY and SYGVKD. The CDR3 coding sequence is TGTGCCATCGGGACGTACACCGGGGAGCTGTTTTTT. Its protein is CAIGTYTGELFF.

V gene TRBV25-1 combines with J gene TRBJ2-5; TRBD1 might be the D (6 bases). Trimming removed 3 bases at V and 5 bases at J, with 10 bases between. CDR1 is MGHDK and CDR2 is SYGVNS in the germline V gene. CDR3 length: 13 amino acids. The CDR3 spells CASSEGARETQYF. The CDR3 bases are TGTGCCAGCAGTGAGGGGGCAAGGGAGACCCAGTACTTC.

This clonotype appeared many times. The chain has TRBV12-3 or TRBV12-4 and TRBJ1-2; TRBD1 might be the D (6 bases). The CDR3 runs 13 residues. Deletions cut 6 bases from V and 2 bases from J, with 10 bases between. Written as DNA, the CDR3 is TGTGCCAGCAGCTTAACAGGGAACTATGGCTACACCTTC. It translates to CASSLTGNYGYTF.